The clone carrying this TCR beta chain turned up a few times. Its antigen is currently unknown. These data belong to a study of identical twins. Broader study findings: For monozygotic twins, models underestimated out-of-frame TCR alpha sharing. Out-of-frame alpha sequences common to twins exhibited a surplus of low generation probability. Excess sharing by twins proved weaker in beta out-of-frame sequences.

Template switching added a universal primer binding site, and final cDNA carried unique molecular identifiers. TCRdb passed the 5' RACE reads through MiXCR, listing each CDR3 protein once. The data contain 700,000 or so distinct CDR3 sequences, around 8.6% of them singletons. Trimming removed 2 bases at V and 1 base at J, with 11 bases between. CDR3 length equals 14 residues. Germline loops: CDR1 GTSNPN, CDR2 SVGIG (reference sequence). The same sample was also used in a study of yellow fever vaccine responses in identical twins.

The TCR comes from a woman between 18 and 29 years old in good health. Sequenced sample: PBMCs. The chain joins TRBV30 to TRBJ2-5; D is possibly TRBD2 (5 bases). The CDR3 DNA reads as TGTGCCTGGAGTACGGAGCGGCCCCAAGAGACCCAGTACTTC. This codes for CAWSTERPQETQYF.